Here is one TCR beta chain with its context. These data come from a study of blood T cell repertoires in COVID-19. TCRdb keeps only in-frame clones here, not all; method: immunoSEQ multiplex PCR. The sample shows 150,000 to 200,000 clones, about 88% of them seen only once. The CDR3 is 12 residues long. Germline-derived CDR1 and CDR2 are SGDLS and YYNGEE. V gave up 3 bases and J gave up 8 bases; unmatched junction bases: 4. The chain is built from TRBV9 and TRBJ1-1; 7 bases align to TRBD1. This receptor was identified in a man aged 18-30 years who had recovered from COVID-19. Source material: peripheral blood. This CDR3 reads CASSAGTAEAFF. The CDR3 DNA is TGTGCCAGCAGCGCCGGGACAGCCGAAGCTTTCTTT.